This note documents a single TCR beta chain sequence. This specimen belongs to a study of blood T cell repertoires in COVID-19. The wider study: T cells, B-cell-depleted T cells, or PBMCs supplied cDNA or gDNA.

The V and J ends lost 7 bases and 6 bases respectively, with 11 bases between them. This CDR3 is 11 amino acids long. Germline assignment: CDR1 SGHRS and CDR2 YFSETQ. Sequenced by immunoSEQ multiplex PCR; TCRdb stores in-frame clones only, minus some. The data hold about 96,000 clones, with around 85% observed a single time. The sequencing input was peripheral blood. The V and J genes are TRBV5-1 and TRBJ2-7; D is perhaps TRBD1 (6 bases). The receptor's source is a woman aged 55-70 years with acute or convalescent COVID-19. The CDR3: CASQGIGEQYF. Written as DNA, the CDR3 is TGCGCCAGCCAGGGGATCGGCGAGCAGTACTTC.